This T cell receptor beta chain was sequenced during a study of T cells in Graves' hyperthyroidism and ophthalmopathy (dated by TCRdb to between 2017 and 2020). Regarding the research as a whole: Peripheral blood was sampled at the time of initial diagnosis, prior to any treatment. To identify TCR V-J signatures that set the groups apart, the researchers used a discovery cohort of about a hundred patients, made up of 40 to 45 with Graves' ophthalmopathy and 55 to 65 with stable Graves' hyperthyroidism. Whether ophthalmopathy could be predicted prospectively was tested in an independent validation cohort made up of roughly 19 hyperthyroidism patients plus 17 patients who later progressed to ophthalmopathy. The approximately 100 discovery patients were divided at random into training and test sets in a 7:3 ratio. In more than 5 Graves' hyperthyroidism patients, the study also compared T-cell repertoires from thyroid tissue with T-cell repertoires from blood. Following sampling, methimazole starting at 30 mg daily was given to hyperthyroidism patients, and high-dose intravenous methylprednisolone was given to ophthalmopathy patients. According to the paper, TCR Vbeta CDR3 sequencing was carried out on some 130 peripheral blood samples, which came from 40 to 45 ophthalmopathy, under 85 hyperthyroidism and some 17 progressor patients. What the research found in general, with its limitations: In validation, the model predicted progression to ophthalmopathy with around 71% sensitivity and roughly 75% specificity, a median of 6.5 months before onset. Sample size was not statistically predetermined, and investigators were not blinded to group allocation. A 13 V-J signature model separated ophthalmopathy from stable hyperthyroidism, with just over 85% sensitivity and roughly 81% specificity in cross-validation and 80%/75% in testing. Most expanded thyroid clonotypes (frequency above 0.001) were also found in blood, which suggests that blood repertoires may mirror thyroid immune responses.

The TCR beta CDR3 regions were amplified from RNA transcripts. The first round of RT-PCR for the TCR CDR3 was performed with the HTBI primer set and the Qiagen OneStep RT-PCR kit. The libraries were constructed in a second round of multiplex PCR and then size-selected and purified. The libraries were sequenced on an Illumina HiSeq2000 using paired-end 100 bp reads. The original pipeline was this. SOAPnuke was used to process the raw data, with reads discarded if the reads contained adapters or uncalled bases, had a mean Phred below 15, or lacked an exact constant-primer or identifier match. COPE v1.2.5 was used to merge high-quality paired reads, and clonotypes were defined as unique nucleotide sequences. Clonotypes were aligned to IMGT TRBV, TRBD and TRBJ reference segments using MiTCR v1.1. The analysis was restricted to V-J combinations with a frequency above 0.0001, which together covered 99% to 99.2% of the repertoires. The TCS score was defined as F50 (clonal expansion) divided by E x V (chaos), with BLOSUM62-based TCRdist calculated between CDR3 peptides within each V-J. Welch's t-statistics and random forest reduced roughly 540 V-J features to about 12, which were used in a naive Bayes classifier (R e1071). TCRdb's own reprocessing of the public reads used fastp at Q25 and MiXCR and kept productive beta chains. Under each unique CDR3 protein, matching rows form one entry showing the most common genes and DNA. For this entry, the V and J calls and clone size follow TCRdb and not the study's own pipeline. The sample records hundreds of thousands of distinct CDR3 sequences, approximately 18% of which are singletons. The ten largest clones capture over 15% of the sample.

Hyperthyroidism patients were newly diagnosed, with disease duration under 2 months, and aged 18 to 65 years. Any patient with an uncontrolled infection, another autoimmune disease, pregnancy or lactation was excluded. Diagnoses were based on clinical symptoms, serum thyroxine and TRAb, thyroid ultrasound and orbital computed tomography. Blood from progressor patients was collected at the time of first diagnosis with hyperthyroidism, before any ophthalmopathy symptoms had appeared. PBMCs were isolated from 7.5 to 10 ml of fresh peripheral blood by Ficoll-Paque density gradient centrifugation. Progressor patients were initially diagnosed with Graves' hyperthyroidism and developed ophthalmopathy during follow-up. Trizol reagent was used to extract total RNA, and RNA quality was then checked on an Agilent 2100 Bioanalyzer. Many counts were recorded for this clonotype. Its antigen has not been determined. The sample holds no much larger clone one base away, and base qualities are not on file.

CDR1 is given as DFQATT and CDR2 as SNEGSKA, both from the germline V gene (reference sequence). Including the terminal cysteine and phenylalanine, the CDR3 comprises 13 residues. Only the CDR3 region is kept as DNA, spanning 39 bases read in frame from base 1. This sequence originates from a woman aged 50 to 60 with Graves' hyperthyroidism that later progressed to Graves' ophthalmopathy. The chain is made from TRBV20-1 and TRBJ1-2; there is no confident call for the D gene. Input material: blood. The DNA sequence is as follows: TGCAGACAAGCAGGACCTTCTAACTATGGCTACACCTTC. Protein translation: CRQAGPSNYGYTF.